Sequencing of this T cell receptor beta chain was carried out in a study of control samples from healthy donors and cancer patients. Produced via immunoSEQ multiplex PCR; TCRdb's table is partial and in-frame only. The table lists roughly 170,000 clones, almost 90% of them singletons. The length of the CDR3 is 15 residues. V was cut by 4 bases and J by 0 bases, with 8 bases left in between. Germline CDR1 KGHDR, CDR2 SFDVKD. This chain connects TRBV24-1 to TRBJ1-4; D is unclear. The sequence was obtained from a woman in her 30s in good health. The source material was blood. The CDR3 DNA reads TGTGCCACCAGTGAAGCTCGCGCAACTAATGAAAAACTGTTTTTT. Residues: CATSEARATNEKLFF.